This TCR beta chain derives from a study of Graves' ophthalmopathy and Graves' hyperthyroidism (dated 2018 in TCRdb). In the study overall: Peripheral blood samples were taken at the time of initial diagnosis, before any treatment was given. To tell Graves' ophthalmopathy apart from Graves' hyperthyroidism, and to predict which patients would progress to ophthalmopathy, the study relied on TCR beta repertoire signatures. In total, around 140 blood samples were TCR-sequenced: roughly 45 ophthalmopathy, some 75 hyperthyroidism and roughly 17 hyperthyroidism-to-ophthalmopathy patients. To explore V-J signatures distinguishing ophthalmopathy from hyperthyroidism, a discovery set of approximately 100 patients (about 41 ophthalmopathy, 57 stable hyperthyroidism) was enrolled. The independent validation cohort included roughly 19 hyperthyroidism patients plus 17 patients who later progressed from hyperthyroidism to ophthalmopathy. In over 5 hyperthyroidism patients, the T-cell repertoires found in thyroid tissue were compared with those found in blood. Following sample collection, hyperthyroidism patients were given methimazole at a starting dose of 30 mg daily, and ophthalmopathy patients were given high-dose intravenous methylprednisolone. Summary of the overall study and its limitations: In validation, the model predicted ophthalmopathy progression with more than 55% sensitivity and 72.22% specificity; 12 predicted patients were CT-confirmed with GO in a median of around 6 months. In cross-validation, the 13-signature model distinguished ophthalmopathy from stable hyperthyroidism with just over 85% sensitivity and approximately 81% specificity, and in the test set the corresponding values were about 80% and 75%. Most expanded thyroid clonotypes with a frequency above 0.001 also appeared in blood, which suggests that blood repertoires may reflect the immune response in the thyroid. Sample size was not predetermined statistically, and investigators were not blinded to group allocation.

Stable hyperthyroidism was defined as no progression to ophthalmopathy within 18 months of follow-up. The hyperthyroidism patients were 18 to 65 years old and newly diagnosed, with a disease duration of less than 2 months. Anyone with other autoimmune diseases, uncontrolled infections, pregnancy or lactation was excluded from the study. Diagnosis relied on clinical symptoms, serum thyroxine, TRAb, thyroid ultrasound and orbital computed tomography. Using Ficoll-Paque density gradient centrifugation, PBMCs were isolated from about 10 ml of fresh peripheral blood. Trizol reagent was used to extract the total RNA, and its quality was then checked on an Agilent 2100 Bioanalyzer. For repertoire sequencing, the TCR beta CDR3 regions were amplified from RNA transcripts. The first round was an RT-PCR using HTBI primers with the Qiagen OneStep RT-PCR kit, and this first round was followed by a second-round multiplex PCR, then size selection and purification. Libraries were sequenced paired-end with 100 bp reads on an Illumina HiSeq2000. Per the authors' processing: SOAPnuke was used for read processing, and reads with adapters, uncalled bases, a mean Phred below 15, or no exact constant-primer or identifier match were discarded. High-quality paired reads were merged with COPE v1.2.5. Clonotypes were defined as unique nucleotide sequences and were aligned to IMGT TRB V, D and J references using MiTCR v1.1. Only V-J combinations with frequency above 0.0001 were analysed, covering more than 99% of repertoires. A TCR clonal expansion and chaos score per V-J combination was defined as the ratio of F50 clonal expansion to chaos observed in the TCRdist matrix. Features were reduced by Welch's t-statistics and random forest to around 14 V-J combinations, which fed a naive Bayes classifier. The Morisita-Horn index was used to measure how similar the thyroid and blood repertoires were. The public sequencing data were trimmed at Q25 with fastp and processed into clonotypes with MiXCR by TCRdb, which kept only in-frame beta chains. Every CDR3 protein is listed once, alongside the most common genes and DNA of its rows. The authors' filters were not applied to this entry. For this sample there are some 350,000 distinct CDR3 sequences; roughly 17% appear just once. The ten largest make up approximately 2.4% of the sample.

In this sample, this clonotype turned up many times. Its antigen has not been determined. Within one base of it there is no much larger clone, and no base qualities were kept. CDR1 and CDR2 are drawn from the germline V gene: MDHEN, SYDVKM. The CDR3 spans 16 residues, from the cysteine through the phenylalanine. Only CDR3 DNA remains: 48 bases, in frame from the first base. The germline ends are 18 bases apart after V is trimmed by 5 bases and J by 7 bases. Sequencing was carried out using peripheral blood. This TCR came from an adult woman with stable Graves' hyperthyroidism. The sequence links TRBV28 to TRBJ1-6, and possibly TRBD1, on 5 matching bases. CDR3 reads: CASSGPLGTGNSPLHF. The bases are TGTGCCAGCAGTGGGCCTTTGGGGACGGGAAATTCACCCCTCCACTTT.